This TCR beta chain was observed in a study of regulatory T cells in long-lasting Graves disease. Findings of the study overall: Persistent disease preferred TRBV28, TRBJ1-2 and TRBJ2-5.

With respect to this clonotype: As yet, its antigen is unknown.

The length of the CDR3 is 13 residues. V lost 2 bases, J lost 6 bases, and 10 bases lay in between. Germline values: CDR1 GTSNPN, CDR2 SVGIG (reference sequence). The time point denotes: newly diagnosed GD, antithyroid drugs for less than 3 months. The TCR library was prepared using RNA isolated from PBMCs. TCR beta libraries were built with iRepertoire HTBI primers and Arm-PCR of CDR3 regions. TCRdb itself ran the multiplex PCR reads through MiXCR, one entry per CDR3 protein. The top ten clones hold under 30% of a sample with 420,000 or so distinct CDR3 sequences, about a sixth of them seen once. The data also belong to a second study, concerning T cells in Graves' hyperthyroidism and ophthalmopathy.

The specimen comprised peripheral blood mononuclear cells (PBMCs), sampled at new diagnosis, from a patient treated with antithyroid drugs. The J gene is TRBJ1-4, the V gene TRBV30, with D hard to call. This sequence originates from a woman in her late teens or twenties with Graves disease. CDR3 loop: CAWSTPGHEKLFF. Here the CDR3 DNA reads TGTGCCTGGAGTACCCCGGGCCATGAAAAACTGTTTTTT. Full variable domain (missing parts from reference TRBV30 and TRBJ1-4): SQTIHQWPATLVQPVGSPLSLECTVEGTSNPNLYWYRQAAGRGLQLLFYSVGIGQISSEVPQNLSASRPQDRQFILSSKKLLLSDSGFYLCAWSTPGHEKLFFGSGTQLSVL.